One sample yielded the 3 T cell receptor beta chains listed below, sequenced in a study of PD-L1 blockade in urothelial cancer. Only in-frame clones appear in the TCRdb table, and some are missing; sequencing was by immunoSEQ multiplex PCR. Of tens of thousands of clones in the sample, 84% were seen once. The material was PBMCs, obtained around atezolizumab (anti-PD-L1) treatment. The receptor source for this set is a man between 65 and 85 years old with urothelial cancer.

The gene calls are TRBV7-6 and TRBJ2-2; 7 nucleotides match TRBD1. The CDR3 runs 15 residues. CDR1 and CDR2 from the germline V gene are SGHVS and FNYEAQ. The V and J ends lost 5 bases and 5 bases, in that order; junction bases with no gene match: 8. CDR3 in DNA: TGTGCCAGCAGCCCACTGACAGGGAAGACCGGGGAGCTGTTTTTT. Protein product: CASSPLTGKTGELFF.

This clone appeared a few times. V usage is TRBV19 and J usage is TRBJ1-1, with D possibly being TRBD1 (5 bases). CDR3 length equals 13 residues. In germline, CDR1 is LNHDA, CDR2 SQIVND (reference sequence). The ends were cut back, 3 bases at V and 1 base at J, with 6 bases in the middle. CDR3 sequence: CASSIQGNTEAFF. The CDR3 bases are TGTGCCAGTAGTATCCAGGGGAACACTGAAGCTTTCTTT.

The sample holds a few counts of this clone. The chain uses TRBV27 and TRBJ2-7; 8 bases are a match to TRBD1. This CDR3 comprises 11 residues. V lost 9 bases, J lost 6 bases, and 4 bases stayed unmatched. Germline loops: CDR1 MNHEY, CDR2 SMNVEV (reference sequence). CDR3 nucleotide sequence: TGTGCCAGGAACGGGACAGGCGAGCAGTACTTC. Its translation is CARNGTGEQYF.